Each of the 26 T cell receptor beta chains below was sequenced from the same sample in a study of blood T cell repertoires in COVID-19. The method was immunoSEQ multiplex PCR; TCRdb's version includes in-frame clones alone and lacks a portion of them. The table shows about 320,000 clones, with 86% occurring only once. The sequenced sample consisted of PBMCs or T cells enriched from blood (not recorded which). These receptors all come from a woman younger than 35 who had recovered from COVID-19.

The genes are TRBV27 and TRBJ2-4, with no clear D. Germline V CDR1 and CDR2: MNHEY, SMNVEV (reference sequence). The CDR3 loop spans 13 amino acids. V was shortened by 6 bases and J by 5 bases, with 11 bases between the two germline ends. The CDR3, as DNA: TGTGCCAGCAGGAGAAGCCGGGAAAACATTCAGTACTTC. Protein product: CASRRSRENIQYF.

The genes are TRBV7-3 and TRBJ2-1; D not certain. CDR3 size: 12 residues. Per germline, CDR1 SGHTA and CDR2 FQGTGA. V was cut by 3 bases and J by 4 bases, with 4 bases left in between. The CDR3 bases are TGTGCCAGCAGCTTCGGGTACAATGAGCAGTTCTTC. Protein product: CASSFGYNEQFF. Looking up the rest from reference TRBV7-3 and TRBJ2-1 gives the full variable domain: GAGVSQTPSNKVTEKGKYVELRCDPISGHTALYWYRQSLGQGPEFLIYFQGTGAADDSGLPNDRFFAVRPEGSVSTLKIQRTERGDSAVYLCASSFGYNEQFFGPGTRLTVL.

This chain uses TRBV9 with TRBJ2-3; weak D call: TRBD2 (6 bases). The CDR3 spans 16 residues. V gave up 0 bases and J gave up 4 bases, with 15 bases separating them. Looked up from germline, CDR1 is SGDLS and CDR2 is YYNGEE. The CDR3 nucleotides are TGTGCCAGCAGCGTAGCTAATAGCGGAGCCCCAGATACGCAGTATTTT. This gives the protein CASSVANSGAPDTQYF.

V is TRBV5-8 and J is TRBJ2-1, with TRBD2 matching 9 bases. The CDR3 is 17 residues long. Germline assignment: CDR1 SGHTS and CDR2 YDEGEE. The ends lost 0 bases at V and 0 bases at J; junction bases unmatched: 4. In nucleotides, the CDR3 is TGTGCCAGCAGCTTGGTACGTAGCGGGAGCTCCTACAATGAGCAGTTCTTC. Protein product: CASSLVRSGSSYNEQFF.

The CDR3 sequence: CASSELRNTEAFF. The CDR3 DNA reads TGCGCCAGCAGTGAGCTAAGGAACACTGAAGCTTTCTTT. This chain joins TRBV10-1 and TRBJ1-1; no clear D gene. The V gene's germline CDR1 is WNHNN and CDR2 SYGVQD (reference sequence). Trimming cost V 2 bases and J 1 base, with 5 bases left between them. This CDR3 contains 13 residues.

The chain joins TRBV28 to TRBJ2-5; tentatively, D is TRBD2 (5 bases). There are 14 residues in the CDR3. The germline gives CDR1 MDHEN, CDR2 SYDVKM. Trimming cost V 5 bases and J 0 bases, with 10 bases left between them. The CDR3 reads CASSPRTYQETQYF. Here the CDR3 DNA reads TGTGCCAGCAGTCCTCGGACTTACCAAGAGACCCAGTACTTC. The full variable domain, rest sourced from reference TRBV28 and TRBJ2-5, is DVKVTQSSRYLVKRTGEKVFLECVQDMDHENMFWYRQDPGLGLRLIYFSYDVKMKEKGDIPEGYSVSREKKERFSLILESASTNQTSMYLCASSPRTYQETQYFGPGTRLLVL.

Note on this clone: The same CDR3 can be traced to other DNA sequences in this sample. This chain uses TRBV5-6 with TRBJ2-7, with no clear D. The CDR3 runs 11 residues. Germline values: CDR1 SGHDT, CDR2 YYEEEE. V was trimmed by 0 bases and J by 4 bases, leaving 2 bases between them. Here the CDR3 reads CASSLAYEQYF. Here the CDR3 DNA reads TGTGCCAGCAGCTTGGCGTACGAGCAGTACTTC.

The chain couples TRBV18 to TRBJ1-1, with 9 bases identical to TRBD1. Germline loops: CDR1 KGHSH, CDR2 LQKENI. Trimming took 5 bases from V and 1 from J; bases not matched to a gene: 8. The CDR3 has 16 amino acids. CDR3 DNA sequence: TGTGCCAGCTCATTTACACAGGGGGCACCGAACACTGAAGCTTTCTTT. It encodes CASSFTQGAPNTEAFF.

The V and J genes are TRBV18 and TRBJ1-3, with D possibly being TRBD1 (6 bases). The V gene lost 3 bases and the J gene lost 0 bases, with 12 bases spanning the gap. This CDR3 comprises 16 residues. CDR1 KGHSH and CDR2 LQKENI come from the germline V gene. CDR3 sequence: CASSPTTGISGNTIYF. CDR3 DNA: TGTGCCAGCTCACCCACCACAGGGATCTCTGGAAACACCATATATTTT.

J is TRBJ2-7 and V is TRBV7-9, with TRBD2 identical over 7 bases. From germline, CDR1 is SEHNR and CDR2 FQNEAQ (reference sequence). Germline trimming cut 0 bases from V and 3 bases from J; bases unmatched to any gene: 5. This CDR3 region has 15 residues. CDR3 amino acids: CASSLAGGRVYEQYF. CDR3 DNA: TGTGCCAGCAGCTTAGCGGGAGGGCGCGTCTACGAGCAGTACTTC.

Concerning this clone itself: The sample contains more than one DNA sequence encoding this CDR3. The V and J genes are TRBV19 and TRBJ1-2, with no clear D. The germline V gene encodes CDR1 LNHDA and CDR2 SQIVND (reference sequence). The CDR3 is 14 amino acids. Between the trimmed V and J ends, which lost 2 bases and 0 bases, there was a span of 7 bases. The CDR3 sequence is CASSITGSNYGYTF. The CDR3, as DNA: TGTGCCAGTAGTATAACGGGTTCTAACTATGGCTACACCTTC.

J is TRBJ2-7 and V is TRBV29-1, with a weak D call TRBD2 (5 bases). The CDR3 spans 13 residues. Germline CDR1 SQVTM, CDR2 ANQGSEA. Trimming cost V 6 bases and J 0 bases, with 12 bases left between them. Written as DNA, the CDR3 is TGCAGCGTGGTCCCGGGGAACTCCTACGAGCAGTACTTC. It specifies CSVVPGNSYEQYF.

The CDR3 region is CASSSGSTDTQYF. DNA for the CDR3: TGTGCCAGCAGTAGCGGGAGCACAGATACGCAGTATTTT. The gene calls are TRBV6-4 and TRBJ2-3, with a possible D match to TRBD2 (6 bases). Between the trimmed V and J ends, which lost 5 bases and 0 bases, there was a span of 6 bases. The CDR3 loop spans 13 amino acids. Germline assignment: CDR1 MRHNA and CDR2 SNTAGT.

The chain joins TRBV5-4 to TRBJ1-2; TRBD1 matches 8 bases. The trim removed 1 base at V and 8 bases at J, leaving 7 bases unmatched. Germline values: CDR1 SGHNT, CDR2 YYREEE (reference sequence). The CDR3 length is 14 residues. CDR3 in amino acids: CASSLWQGAEGYTF. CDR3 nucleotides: TGTGCCAGCAGCTTGTGGCAGGGGGCAGAGGGCTACACCTTC.

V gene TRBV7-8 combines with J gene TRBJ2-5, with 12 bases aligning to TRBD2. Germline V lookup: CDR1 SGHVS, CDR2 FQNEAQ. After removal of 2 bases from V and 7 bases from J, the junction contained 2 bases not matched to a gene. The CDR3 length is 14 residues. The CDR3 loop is CASSLPGLAGTQYF. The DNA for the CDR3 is TGTGCCAGCAGCTTACCGGGACTAGCGGGGACCCAGTACTTC. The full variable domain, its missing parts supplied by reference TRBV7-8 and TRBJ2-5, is GAGVSQSPRYKVAKRGQDVALRCDPISGHVSLFWYQQALGQGPEFLTYFQNEAQLDKSGLPSDRFFAERPEGSVSTLKIQRTQQEDSAVYLCASSLPGLAGTQYFGPGTRLLVL.

The DNA for the CDR3 is TGTGCCTGGAGGACCCCATACGGGGGAAAGATCACTGAAGCTTTCTTT. As protein: CAWRTPYGGKITEAFF. The chain employs TRBV30 and TRBJ1-1, with D perhaps TRBD1 (5 bases). V gave up 3 bases and J gave up 4 bases, with 21 bases separating them. The CDR3 is 16 residues long. From germline, CDR1 is GTSNPN and CDR2 SVGIG (reference sequence).

For the CDR3, the DNA is TGTGCCAGCAGCCCCTCAGCTAACTATGGCTACACCTTC. Residues: CASSPSANYGYTF. V gene TRBV7-9 combines with J gene TRBJ1-2; D not resolved. Trimming cost V 5 bases and J 0 bases, with 7 bases left between them. The CDR3 extends over 13 amino acids. The V gene's germline CDR1 is SEHNR and CDR2 FQNEAQ (reference sequence).

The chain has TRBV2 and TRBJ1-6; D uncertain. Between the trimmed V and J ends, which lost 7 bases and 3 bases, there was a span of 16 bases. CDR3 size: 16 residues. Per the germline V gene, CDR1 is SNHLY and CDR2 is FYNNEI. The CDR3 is CASTIRPPGYNSPLHF. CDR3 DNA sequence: TGTGCCAGCACGATAAGGCCACCGGGCTATAATTCACCCCTCCACTTT.

The CDR3 is CASSPTSGGGHHNEQFF. The CDR3 nucleotides read TGCGCCAGCAGCCCTACTAGCGGAGGCGGACATCACAATGAGCAGTTCTTC. V gene TRBV4-1 combines with J gene TRBJ2-1; 8 bases fit TRBD2. The V and J ends lost 4 bases and 5 bases, in that order; junction bases with no gene match: 13. Germline CDR1 and CDR2: MGHRA and YSYEKL. The CDR3 is made up of 17 amino acids.

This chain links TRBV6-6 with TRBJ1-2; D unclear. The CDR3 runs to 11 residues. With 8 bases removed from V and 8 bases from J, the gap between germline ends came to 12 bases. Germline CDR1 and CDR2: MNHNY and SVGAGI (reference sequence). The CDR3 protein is CASSRDGGYTF. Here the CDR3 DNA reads TGTGCCAGCTCACGGGATGGGGGCTACACCTTC.

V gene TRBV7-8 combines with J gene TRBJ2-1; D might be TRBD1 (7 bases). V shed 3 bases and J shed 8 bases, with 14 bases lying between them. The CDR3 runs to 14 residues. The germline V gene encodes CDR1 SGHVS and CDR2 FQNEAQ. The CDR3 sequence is CASSFRGVRDEQFF. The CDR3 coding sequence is TGTGCCAGCAGCTTCAGGGGGGTGAGAGATGAGCAGTTCTTC.

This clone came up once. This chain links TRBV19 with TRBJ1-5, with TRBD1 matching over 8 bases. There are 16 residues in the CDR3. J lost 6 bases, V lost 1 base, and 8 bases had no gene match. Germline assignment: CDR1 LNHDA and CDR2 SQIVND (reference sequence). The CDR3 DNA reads TGTGCCAGTAGTATAGGGCAGGGGGCGAGGGGTCAGCCCCAGCATTTT. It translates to CASSIGQGARGQPQHF.

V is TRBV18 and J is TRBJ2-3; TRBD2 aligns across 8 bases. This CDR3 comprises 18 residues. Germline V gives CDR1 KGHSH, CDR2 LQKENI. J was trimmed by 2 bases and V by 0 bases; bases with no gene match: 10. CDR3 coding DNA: TGTGCCAGCTCACCACCGGGGGCTAGCGGGCCTATCACAGATACGCAGTATTTT. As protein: CASSPPGASGPITDTQYF.

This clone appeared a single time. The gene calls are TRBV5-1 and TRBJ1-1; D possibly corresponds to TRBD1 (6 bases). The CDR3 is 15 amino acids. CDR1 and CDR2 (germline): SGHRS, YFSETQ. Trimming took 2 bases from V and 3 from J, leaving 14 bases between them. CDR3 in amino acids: CASSLELTGDTEAFF. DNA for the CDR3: TGCGCCAGCAGCTTAGAGTTGACAGGCGACACTGAAGCTTTCTTT.

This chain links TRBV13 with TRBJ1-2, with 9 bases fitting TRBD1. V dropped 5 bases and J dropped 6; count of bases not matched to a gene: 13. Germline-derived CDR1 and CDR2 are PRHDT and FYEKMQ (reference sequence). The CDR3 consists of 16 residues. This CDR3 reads CASSPRTGAGLHGYTF. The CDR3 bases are TGTGCCAGCAGCCCCAGGACAGGGGCTGGTTTACATGGCTACACCTTC.

The CDR3: CAWSVLSTNEKLFF. DNA of the CDR3: TGTGCCTGGAGTGTGCTATCCACTAATGAAAAACTGTTTTTT. V is TRBV30 and J is TRBJ1-4; D is unclear. V dropped 0 bases and J dropped 2 bases, with 7 bases sitting between them. Germline V gives CDR1 GTSNPN, CDR2 SVGIG (reference sequence). The CDR3 totals 14 residues.